A selection of T cell receptor beta chains follows, all from one sample in a study of identical twins. MiXCR, run by TCRdb on the 5' RACE reads, gives a single entry per CDR3 protein. The table includes 430,000 or so distinct CDR3 sequences, roughly a quarter detected once. This sample was shared with a second study, whose subject was T cells expressing NK-cell markers.

The material sequenced was CD4+ T cells sorted from blood. These receptors were obtained from a woman aged 18-29 years in good health. CDR3s include the opening cysteine and the closing phenylalanine or tryptophan. The D gene is left open where the match is weak. Clone sizes are given selectively: once, few, many, or a class where the clone is expanded.

14	TRBV11-2	TRBJ2-5	.	.	CASSFYSPVETQYF	TGTGCCAGCAGCTTTTACTCCCCGGTAGAGACCCAGTACTTC
16	TRBV10-3	TRBJ2-5	TRBD2	few	CAISELQRGGRETQYF	TGTGCCATCAGTGAGCTCCAGCGGGGGGGCCGGGAGACCCAGTACTTC
16	TRBV3-1	TRBJ2-7	TRBD2	once	CASSQVGTSAYYEQYF	TGTGCCAGCAGCCAAGTAGGGACTAGCGCCTACTACGAGCAGTACTTC
13	TRBV7-2	TRBJ2-5	.	.	CASSSAYQETQYF	TGTGCCAGCAGCTCCGCGTACCAAGAGACCCAGTACTTC
15	TRBV12-3/TRBV12-4	TRBJ1-4	.	.	CASSLGGSGATPLFF	TGTGCCAGCAGTTTAGGGGGATCCGGAGCAACCCCCCTGTTTTTT
15	TRBV7-2	TRBJ1-4	TRBD1	.	CASSLSGQGYEKLFF	TGTGCCAGCAGCTTATCGGGACAGGGTTATGAAAAACTGTTTTTT
15	TRBV20-1	TRBJ2-5	TRBD2	.	CSARLPGTSGETQYF	TGCAGTGCTCGACTACCCGGGACTAGCGGAGAGACCCAGTACTTC
11	TRBV6-5	TRBJ2-5	.	.	CASRVSETQYF	TGTGCCAGCAGGGTTTCAGAGACCCAGTACTTC
16	TRBV7-2	TRBJ1-2	.	.	CASSSRSAGTPHGYTF	TGTGCCAGCAGTTCGAGGTCGGCAGGGACCCCTCATGGCTACACCTTC
14	TRBV7-2	TRBJ2-3	.	.	CASSGLRFTDTQYF	TGTGCCAGCAGTGGACTACGATTCACAGATACGCAGTATTTT
14	TRBV6-1	TRBJ2-2	.	few	CASRVQTNTGELFF	TGTGCCAGCAGGGTCCAGACGAACACCGGGGAGCTGTTTTTT
17	TRBV20-1	TRBJ2-7	TRBD2	few	CSALPGLAGLDSYEQYF	TGCAGTGCACTCCCGGGACTAGCGGGACTCGACTCCTACGAGCAGTACTTC
13	TRBV5-1	TRBJ2-7	.	.	CASSIGHDYEQYF	TGCGCCAGCAGCATCGGACACGACTACGAGCAGTACTTC
17	TRBV6-1	TRBJ2-1	TRBD2	.	CASGGVPGKKTNNEQFF	TGTGCCAGCGGGGGGGTCCCCGGAAAGAAGACTAACAATGAGCAGTTCTTC
15	TRBV6-5	TRBJ2-1	TRBD2	few	CASSSLAGGLDEQFF	TGTGCCAGCAGTTCACTAGCGGGAGGTCTCGATGAGCAGTTCTTC
15	TRBV5-1	TRBJ1-2	.	.	CASSLGAALVYGYTF	TGCGCCAGCAGCTTGGGAGCGGCTCTGGTCTACGGCTACACCTTC
15	TRBV5-1	TRBJ2-4	.	.	CASSRVGDAKNIQYF	TGCGCCAGCAGCCGCGTGGGGGACGCCAAAAACATTCAGTACTTC
18	TRBV11-1	TRBJ1-6	.	few	CASRLQRRSGSYNSPLHF	TGTGCCAGCAGACTTCAGCGCAGGTCGGGCTCCTATAATTCACCCCTCCACTTT
16	TRBV15	TRBJ1-5	.	.	CATSKVLGGSNQPQHF	TGTGCCACCAGCAAAGTCCTGGGGGGGAGCAATCAGCCCCAGCATTTT
16	TRBV6-5	TRBJ1-2	TRBD1	.	CASSYLPGGDDYGYTF	TGTGCCAGCAGTTACTTGCCAGGGGGGGACGATTATGGCTACACCTTC
15	TRBV5-1	TRBJ2-3	.	few	CASSLVRGQADTQYF	TGCGCCAGCAGCTTGGTCAGGGGTCAGGCAGATACGCAGTATTTT
14	TRBV7-2	TRBJ2-2	.	few	CASSPFQGSGELFF	TGTGCCAGCAGCCCATTTCAGGGGTCCGGGGAGCTGTTTTTT
13	TRBV3-1	TRBJ2-1	.	.	CASSQGFDGSDFF	TGTGCCAGCAGCCAAGGTTTCGACGGGAGCGATTTCTTC
13	TRBV20-1	TRBJ1-1	TRBD1	few	CSARNPGQAEAFF	TGCAGTGCCCGAAATCCGGGACAGGCTGAAGCTTTCTTT
14	TRBV2	TRBJ1-2	TRBD1	few	CAILGGGGRYGYTF	TGTGCCATCCTAGGTGGAGGGGGCCGGTATGGCTACACCTTC
14	TRBV5-1	TRBJ2-5	TRBD1	.	CASSFPDRLETQYF	TGCGCCAGCAGCTTTCCGGACAGGTTAGAGACCCAGTACTTC
14	TRBV20-1	TRBJ1-2	.	once	CSASRLRQAEGYTF	TGCAGTGCTTCGCGTTTGAGGCAGGCTGAAGGCTACACCTTC
12	TRBV20-1	TRBJ2-7	.	.	CSARQFGGEQYF	TGCAGTGCTAGACAGTTTGGGGGGGAGCAGTACTTC
12	TRBV19	TRBJ1-2	.	few	CASSMVSYGYTF	TGTGCCAGTAGTATGGTCTCCTATGGCTACACCTTC
15	TRBV7-3	TRBJ2-3	TRBD2	.	CASSPGTSLADTQYF	TGTGCCAGCAGCCCGGGGACTAGCCTCGCAGATACGCAGTATTTT
13	TRBV20-1	TRBJ2-5	TRBD2	.	CSAAEGLQETQYF	TGCAGTGCCGCCGAGGGACTACAAGAGACCCAGTACTTC
14	TRBV5-1	TRBJ1-6	TRBD1	few	CASSLTGFESPLHF	TGCGCCAGCAGCCTGACAGGGTTTGAATCACCCCTCCACTTT
13	TRBV20-1	TRBJ2-6	.	few	CSARGSGANVLTF	TGCAGTGCTAGAGGCTCTGGGGCCAACGTCCTGACTTTC
17	TRBV20-1	TRBJ2-7	.	few	CSARRAKTGTTSYEQYF	TGCAGTGCTAGACGCGCGAAGACCGGGACAACATCCTACGAGCAGTACTTC
15	TRBV20-1	TRBJ2-1	.	few	CSARPVSGSYNEQFF	TGCAGTGCTAGACCTGTCTCTGGCTCCTACAATGAGCAGTTCTTC
11	TRBV20-1	TRBJ2-3	.	few	CSASIADTQYF	TGCAGTGCGTCGATCGCAGATACGCAGTATTTT
12	TRBV27	TRBJ1-2	.	.	CASRGYRVGYTF	TGTGCCAGCAGGGGTTATCGGGTGGGCTACACCTTC
12	TRBV11-2	TRBJ2-7	.	once	CASSVTIYEQYF	TGTGCCAGCAGCGTCACAATCTACGAGCAGTACTTC
13	TRBV7-7	TRBJ2-1	.	once	CASSLGPSDEQFF	TGTGCCAGCAGCTTAGGTCCTAGCGATGAGCAGTTCTTC
15	TRBV12-3/TRBV12-4	TRBJ2-1	.	few	CASSLNPLGQKEQFF	TGTGCCAGCAGTTTAAATCCCTTAGGGCAGAAGGAGCAGTTCTTC
16	TRBV5-1	TRBJ2-7	.	.	CASSFFERSSSYEQYF	TGCGCCAGCAGCTTTTTTGAGCGCTCAAGCTCCTACGAGCAGTACTTC
13	TRBV18	TRBJ2-1	.	few	CASSRVRGHEQFF	TGTGCCAGCTCACGGGTACGGGGACATGAGCAGTTCTTC
18	TRBV12-3/TRBV12-4	TRBJ2-3	TRBD2	.	CASSLGLLAGGPGDTQYF	TGTGCCAGCAGTCTCGGTCTTTTAGCGGGGGGGCCAGGAGATACGCAGTATTTT
20	TRBV11-2	TRBJ2-1	.	few	CASSRRREGAHRGPGNEQFF	TGTGCCAGCAGCCGCCGGAGGGAGGGGGCACATCGGGGACCGGGCAATGAGCAGTTCTTC
13	TRBV10-3	TRBJ2-5	.	many	CAISSGQQETQYF	TGTGCCATCAGTAGTGGACAGCAAGAGACCCAGTACTTC